This T cell receptor beta chain is from a study of control samples from healthy donors and cancer patients. Libraries were prepared by immunoSEQ multiplex PCR; TCRdb keeps only in-frame clonotypes and omits some of them. Of 35,000 to 50,000 clones listed, 75% to 90% were seen once; the top ten hold approximately 48%. Per the germline V gene, CDR1 is SGHTA and CDR2 is FQGNSA. The length of the CDR3 is 17 residues. The junction had 12 bases not matched to a gene; V was cut back by 1 base and J by 8 bases. The clonotype originates from a man aged 55 to 70 in good health. This sequence joins TRBV7-2 and TRBJ1-2, with 11 bases fitting TRBD1. The sequenced sample consisted of blood. CDR3 bases: TGTGCCAGCAGCTTAGACCCCTCGGGACAGGGGGTAAAGGGCTACACCTTC. Translation: CASSLDPSGQGVKGYTF.